The rows below give T cell receptor beta chains drawn from one sample of a study of beta chain features in type 1 diabetes. The table came from immunoSEQ multiplex PCR; TCRdb's copy has only in-frame clones and leaves some out. The sample lists around 280,000 clones; around 7.3% were seen once. Sequences were obtained from central memory CD4+ T cells from blood. These receptors were collected from a woman aged 18-29 years in good health. Both conserved end residues are part of each CDR3. Each record gives: clone size, D gene, V gene, J gene, CDR3 protein, CDR3 DNA. A D gene is named only where the DNA matches it firmly. Size is omitted from some rows. Given values are once, few, many or a class for expanded clones.

size: .
D: TRBD1
V: TRBV7-2
J: TRBJ1-2
CDR3: CASSSTGTVYRYTF
DNA: TGTGCCAGCAGCTCGACCGGGACAGTGTATCGCTACACCTTC

size: few
D: .
V: TRBV30
J: TRBJ2-6
CDR3: CAGGQPSGANVLTF
DNA: TGTGCCGGTGGACAGCCCTCTGGGGCCAACGTCCTGACTTTC

size: .
D: .
V: TRBV7-2
J: TRBJ2-5
CDR3: CASSLFFETQYF
DNA: TGTGCCAGCAGCTTATTTTTTGAGACCCAGTACTTC

size: .
D: .
V: TRBV27
J: TRBJ2-3
CDR3: CASSFNGNTDTQYF
DNA: TGTGCCAGCAGTTTCAACGGGAACACAGATACGCAGTATTTT

size: many
D: .
V: TRBV28
J: TRBJ1-5
CDR3: CASRLRARPQHF
DNA: TGTGCCAGCAGGCTCAGGGCTCGGCCCCAGCATTTT

size: once
D: .
V: TRBV18
J: TRBJ1-2
CDR3: CASSPSYGYTF
DNA: TGTGCCAGCTCACCATCCTATGGCTACACCTTC

size: few
D: TRBD2
V: TRBV11-2
J: TRBJ2-3
CDR3: CASSRVSGVTDTQYF
DNA: TGTGCCAGCAGCCGAGTTAGCGGGGTCACAGATACGCAGTATTTT

size: few
D: .
V: TRBV15
J: TRBJ1-5
CDR3: CATSREAGTGQPQHF
DNA: TGTGCCACCAGCAGAGAGGCAGGGACGGGTCAGCCCCAGCATTTT

size: few
D: TRBD1
V: TRBV7-2
J: TRBJ1-5
CDR3: CASSLNGGTGSVPQHF
DNA: TGTGCCAGCAGCTTGAATGGAGGGACAGGGTCTGTACCCCAGCATTTT

size: .
D: .
V: TRBV5-4
J: TRBJ2-5
CDR3: CASSLSSQETQYF
DNA: TGTGCCAGCAGCTTGTCCAGTCAAGAGACCCAGTACTTC

size: few
D: .
V: TRBV14
J: TRBJ1-2
CDR3: CASSQGRGYGYTF
DNA: TGTGCCAGCAGCCAAGGCCGGGGCTATGGCTACACCTTC

size: few
D: TRBD1
V: TRBV5-4
J: TRBJ1-5
CDR3: CASSVTGELNQPQHF
DNA: TGTGCCAGCAGCGTGACAGGGGAACTCAATCAGCCCCAGCATTTT

size: few
D: .
V: TRBV7-2
J: TRBJ2-7
CDR3: CASSLAGGPTQYF
DNA: TGTGCCAGCAGCTTGGCAGGAGGGCCCACGCAGTACTTC

size: many
D: .
V: TRBV18
J: TRBJ2-3
CDR3: CASSPAATGTDTQYF
DNA: TGTGCCAGCTCACCGGCAGCCACCGGCACAGATACGCAGTATTTT

size: .
D: .
V: TRBV7-2
J: TRBJ1-4
CDR3: CASSRIGEKLFF
DNA: TGTGCCAGCAGCCGAATCGGGGAAAAACTGTTTTTT

size: many
D: .
V: TRBV30
J: TRBJ1-4
CDR3: CAWSVLVGKLFF
DNA: TGTGCCTGGAGTGTTTTGGTGGGAAAACTGTTTTTT

size: many
D: TRBD2
V: TRBV29-1
J: TRBJ2-1
CDR3: CSVAQLAGGGNEQFF
DNA: TGCAGCGTTGCCCAACTAGCGGGAGGGGGCAATGAGCAGTTCTTC

size: few
D: .
V: TRBV30
J: TRBJ2-4
CDR3: CAWSVAFGTGGGRDF
DNA: .

size: many
D: .
V: TRBV7-2
J: TRBJ1-5
CDR3: CASSLSTQGNQPQHF
DNA: TGCGCCAGCAGCCTCAGTACCCAAGGGAATCAGCCCCAGCATTTT

size: few
D: .
V: TRBV5-6
J: TRBJ2-1
CDR3: CASTWGDEQFF
DNA: TGTGCCAGCACCTGGGGGGATGAGCAGTTCTTC

size: few
D: TRBD2
V: TRBV7-9
J: TRBJ2-5
CDR3: CASSSFLAGGVQETQYF
DNA: TGTGCCAGCAGCTCATTTTTAGCGGGAGGGGTCCAAGAGACCCAGTACTTC

size: few
D: TRBD1
V: TRBV28
J: TRBJ2-7
CDR3: CASSRGQAAYEQYF
DNA: TGTGCCAGCAGTCGGGGACAGGCGGCCTACGAGCAGTACTTC

size: many
D: .
V: TRBV7-9
J: TRBJ2-1
CDR3: CASSLNRARPDDEQFF
DNA: TGTGCCAGCAGCTTAAACAGGGCCCGACCCGACGATGAGCAGTTCTTC

size: few
D: .
V: TRBV6-5
J: TRBJ2-2
CDR3: CASGRTETTGELFF
DNA: TGTGCCAGCGGCAGGACAGAAACTACCGGGGAGCTGTTTTTT

size: many
D: .
V: TRBV7-9
J: TRBJ1-2
CDR3: CASSLGDGYYGYTF
DNA: TGTGCCAGCAGCTTAGGCGACGGTTACTATGGCTACACCTTC

size: few
D: .
V: TRBV4-3
J: TRBJ2-5
CDR3: CASSPRATEGETQYF
DNA: TGCGCCAGCAGCCCCCGGGCCACCGAGGGGGAGACCCAGTACTTC

size: .
D: TRBD1
V: TRBV30
J: TRBJ1-2
CDR3: CAWSLGTGGDYGYTF
DNA: TGTGCCTGGAGTCTGGGAACAGGGGGTGACTATGGCTACACCTTC

size: few
D: .
V: TRBV5-1
J: TRBJ2-7
CDR3: CASSLAGSSAYEQYF
DNA: TGCGCCAGCAGCTTGGCTGGTAGCTCGGCCTACGAGCAGTACTTC

size: .
D: .
V: TRBV4-1
J: TRBJ1-1
CDR3: CASSQDILGVMDTEAFF
DNA: TGCGCCAGCAGCCAAGATATTCTAGGGGTGATGGACACTGAAGCTTTCTTT

size: .
D: .
V: TRBV5-1
J: TRBJ2-1
CDR3: CASSLDSNPYNEQFF
DNA: TGCGCCAGCAGCTTGGACAGCAATCCTTACAATGAGCAGTTCTTC

size: many
D: .
V: TRBV14
J: TRBJ1-1
CDR3: CASSLQGNTEAFF
DNA: TGTGCCAGCAGTCTACAGGGTAACACTGAAGCTTTCTTT

size: many
D: .
V: TRBV27
J: TRBJ2-1
CDR3: CASSWTAYDEQFF
DNA: TGTGCCAGCAGCTGGACTGCCTACGATGAGCAGTTCTTC

size: .
D: .
V: TRBV7-2
J: TRBJ1-1
CDR3: CASSLATGGRDPEAFF
DNA: TGTGCCAGCAGCTTAGCCACGGGGGGGCGCGACCCTGAAGCTTTCTTT

size: few
D: TRBD2
V: TRBV5-4
J: TRBJ2-2
CDR3: CASTPLAGGLTGELFF
DNA: TGTGCCAGCACCCCACTAGCGGGGGGGCTCACCGGGGAGCTGTTTTTT

size: few
D: .
V: TRBV18
J: TRBJ2-7
CDR3: CASSPGIGEQYF
DNA: TGTGCCAGCTCACCCGGAATTGGGGAGCAGTACTTC

size: few
D: .
V: TRBV10-3
J: TRBJ1-5
CDR3: CAISVTEGNQPQHF
DNA: TGTGCCATCAGTGTGACGGAGGGCAATCAGCCCCAGCATTTT

size: few
D: .
V: TRBV6-5
J: TRBJ1-5
CDR3: CASSSLQGYSNQPQHF
DNA: TGTGCCAGCAGTTCCCTTCAGGGTTATAGCAATCAGCCCCAGCATTTT

size: .
D: TRBD1
V: TRBV13
J: TRBJ1-1
CDR3: CASSARDRWTEAFF
DNA: TGTGCCAGCAGCGCAAGGGACAGGTGGACTGAAGCTTTCTTT

size: few
D: .
V: TRBV11-2
J: TRBJ2-5
CDR3: CASSLEGGRQTQYF
DNA: TGTGCCAGCAGCTTAGAAGGGGGGAGACAGACCCAGTACTTC

size: many
D: TRBD2
V: TRBV14
J: TRBJ2-1
CDR3: CASSQIAGGYNEQFF
DNA: TGTGCCAGCAGCCAAATAGCGGGAGGCTACAATGAGCAGTTCTTC

size: few
D: TRBD1
V: TRBV5-6
J: TRBJ2-5
CDR3: CASSPGQVRETQYF
DNA: TGTGCCAGCAGCCCTGGACAGGTACGAGAGACCCAGTACTTC

size: few
D: .
V: TRBV9
J: TRBJ2-2
CDR3: CASSVGFTTGELFF
DNA: TGTGCCAGCAGCGTAGGATTTACCACCGGGGAGCTGTTTTTT

size: .
D: .
V: TRBV2
J: TRBJ2-2
CDR3: CAGNDQNTGELFF
DNA: TGTGCCGGAAACGACCAGAACACCGGGGAGCTGTTTTTT

size: few
D: .
V: TRBV14
J: TRBJ1-1
CDR3: CASSQVRNTEAFF
DNA: TGTGCCAGCAGCCAAGTAAGGAACACTGAAGCTTTCTTT

size: .
D: .
V: TRBV7-2
J: TRBJ1-1
CDR3: CASSLESGRANTEAFF
DNA: TGTGCCAGCAGCTTAGAATCGGGGAGGGCCAACACTGAAGCCTTCTTT

size: .
D: .
V: TRBV5-1
J: TRBJ2-2
CDR3: CASSLGPAGQYYTGELFF
DNA: TGCGCCAGCAGCTTGGGCCCCGCCGGGCAGTACTACACCGGGGAGCTGTTTTTT

size: few
D: TRBD1
V: TRBV7-9
J: TRBJ1-1
CDR3: CASSLYGTGTEAFF
DNA: TGTGCCAGCAGCTTATACGGGACAGGCACTGAAGCTTTCTTT

size: few
D: TRBD2
V: TRBV27
J: TRBJ2-2
CDR3: CASRPSGGLNTGELFF
DNA: TGTGCCAGCAGGCCCAGCGGGGGCCTGAACACCGGGGAGCTGTTTTTT

size: .
D: .
V: TRBV29-1
J: TRBJ1-3
CDR3: CSASPTTGSGNTIYF
DNA: TGCAGCGCCTCACCTACGACAGGCTCTGGAAACACCATATATTTT

size: once
D: .
V: TRBV5-1
J: TRBJ2-5
CDR3: CASSLGIRGQETQYF
DNA: TGCGCCAGCAGCCTCGGGATAAGGGGCCAAGAGACCCAGTACTTC

size: few
D: TRBD1
V: TRBV28
J: TRBJ1-1
CDR3: CASSLGQGSRSEAFF
DNA: TGTGCCAGCAGTCTAGGACAGGGCTCACGCTCGGAAGCTTTCTTT

size: .
D: .
V: TRBV5-5
J: TRBJ2-3
CDR3: CASSFHPRHTDTQYF
DNA: TGTGCCAGCAGCTTCCACCCGAGACACACAGATACGCAGTATTTT

size: .
D: .
V: TRBV19
J: TRBJ1-1
CDR3: CASSSETLVQPEAFF
DNA: TGTGCCAGTAGTTCAGAAACCCTCGTCCAGCCTGAAGCTTTCTTT

size: .
D: TRBD1
V: TRBV7-7
J: TRBJ2-5
CDR3: CASSLTGKETQYF
DNA: TGTGCCAGCAGCTTGACAGGGAAAGAGACCCAGTACTTC

size: many
D: .
V: TRBV5-6
J: TRBJ2-1
CDR3: CASSQPGTPYNEQFF
DNA: TGTGCCAGCAGCCAGCCCGGGACACCCTACAATGAGCAGTTCTTC

size: .
D: .
V: TRBV25-1
J: TRBJ2-5
CDR3: CASSLAQGSQETQYF
DNA: TGTGCCAGCAGCTTAGCACAGGGTAGCCAAGAGACCCAGTACTTC

size: .
D: .
V: TRBV11-2
J: TRBJ2-3
CDR3: CASSYRTRSATDTQYF
DNA: TGTGCCAGCAGCTACCGCACCCGATCGGCCACAGATACGCAGTATTTT

size: .
D: TRBD1
V: TRBV28
J: TRBJ2-6
CDR3: CASKNRDRVSGANVLTF
DNA: TGTGCCAGCAAAAACCGGGACAGGGTTTCTGGGGCCAACGTCCTGACTTTC

size: few
D: TRBD2
V: TRBV30
J: TRBJ2-1
CDR3: CAWSDIRLARRNNEQFF
DNA: TGTGCCTGGAGTGATATCCGACTAGCGCGAAGAAACAATGAGCAGTTCTTC